This TCR beta chain was recorded in a study of blood T cells in healthy people across ages (dated by TCRdb to between 2014 and 2017). In the study overall: In model experiments, roughly one uniquely barcoded TCR beta cDNA molecule per two T cells was captured by template switching. Using deep sequencing normalized with unique cDNA molecular identifiers, the study measured how TCR beta repertoire diversity changes with age. Four age groups were formed from the donors: young (average about 15 years), middle-aged (more than 35), aged (roughly 59) and long-lived (about 75). To avoid experimental bias, donors of different ages were distributed randomly across sequencing lanes. Two additional independent replicas of 1 million unique cDNA reads from the same blood draw were analyzed for two donors (one aged 18 to 30 and one aged 80 or older). Study-wide conclusions, independent of this receptor: Observed TCR beta diversity correlated strongly with the percentage of naive T cells measured by flow cytometry. Estimates of total diversity from one million sequenced T cells were regarded as lower bounds and underestimates. Because the CMV infection status of the donors was unknown, age-related changes in expanded clonotypes may potentially have been confounded. As age increased, observed TCR beta diversity per million T cells dropped in a roughly linear way, and a significant reduction was already evident by age about 40. Since profiling was done on bulk unsorted PBMCs, naive and antigen-experienced compartments could not be conclusively compared. Compared with the aged group, more naive CD4+ T cells, fewer expanded clones and increased TCR diversity were shown by the long-lived group, suggesting age selection.

To note about this clonotype: The antigen it recognizes is unknown. It has no much larger one-base neighbor in the sample; base qualities were not kept.

Libraries were constructed by 5' RACE. The sequencing machine was an Illumina HiSeq 2500. A second 7 to 11 cycle PCR used a sample-barcoded 5' primer and a J-beta primer mix. A unique molecular identifier was introduced onto each TCR beta cDNA molecule by a template-switch 5' adaptor carrying 12 random nucleotides. Each sample yielded at least 2.5 million CDR3-containing paired-end reads. The Mint cDNA synthesis kit, primed by a TRBC-specific oligonucleotide, was used to synthesize first-strand cDNA from all RNA. After uracil-DNA glycosylase treatment, a first 18-cycle PCR used universal primers M1SS and BC2_uni_R on all cDNA. As for how the authors treated the data: For normalization, 1 million high-quality reads were randomly selected from each sample, with every read carrying a distinct molecular identifier. Instead of being binned into consensus sequences, reads that shared molecular identifiers were thrown out. MiTCR, with a Q25 quality threshold and the strictest error-elimination algorithm, was used for CDR3 identification, clonotype clustering and error correction. A nonparametric unseen species model using Euler transformation provided a lower-bound estimate of total TCR beta diversity. TCRdb reanalyzed the raw reads on its own, using fastp at Q25 for trimming and MiXCR for clone calling, and kept in-frame beta chains. Every CDR3 protein is listed once, alongside the most common genes and DNA of its rows. The V and J calls were not made by the authors but by TCRdb's processing. The sample records some 1.4 million distinct CDR3 sequences, approximately 40% of which are singletons. The biggest ten clones account for approximately 7.9% of the sample.

The donors were roughly 40 Caucasian individuals from Russia, aged 6 to 90 years, who were systemically healthy. Ten milliliters of peripheral blood were drawn from each donor into EDTA-treated Vacutainer tubes. Ficoll-Paque density-gradient centrifugation was used to isolate PBMCs, with at least 6 million obtained per sample. Trizol reagent was used to extract total RNA from the PBMCs, yielding at least 5.5 micrograms per sample. The percentages of naive CD45RAhigh/CD27high T cells were determined by flow cytometry on a PBMC aliquot from every donor. The germline V gene gives CDR1 as SGHRS and CDR2 as YFSETQ. The CDR3 holds 15 amino acids from the cysteine to the phenylalanine. Kept here is only the CDR3 DNA, which spans 45 bases and is read in frame from base 1. Trimming takes 1 base from V and 9 bases from J, and the germline ends sit 17 bases apart.

Sequenced input: blood. This clonotype was obtained from a woman under 30 in good health. The rearranged segments are TRBV5-1 and TRBJ2-1, with a tentative D gene TRBD2 over 7 matching bases. The sequenced DNA is TGCGCCAGCAGCTTGAGGGGGGGGCCCCGCGGTGAGCAGTTCTTC. Its product reads: CASSLRGGPRGEQFF.